This entry lists 24 T cell receptor beta chains sequenced from one sample in a study of T cell responses to AZD1222 COVID-19 vaccine. The repertoire was sequenced with immunoSEQ multiplex PCR; TCRdb's copy has only in-frame clones and lacks some. The table shows approximately 190,000 clones, with 80% to 95% occurring only once. This specimen consisted of peripheral blood, obtained 28 days after the second AZD1222 dose. The source is an adult who received the AZD1222 COVID-19 vaccine.

The chain recombines TRBV14 with TRBJ2-3, with unresolved D. Germline assignment: CDR1 SGHDN and CDR2 FVKESK. With 4 bases removed from V and 7 bases from J, the gap between germline ends came to 15 bases. There are 14 residues in the CDR3. The CDR3 nucleotides are TGTGCCAGCAGCCCACTCTTCCCCGCCCATACGCAGTATTTT. Protein product: CASSPLFPAHTQYF.

The chain has TRBV20-1 and TRBJ1-1, with a possible D match to TRBD1 (6 bases). V was cut by 6 bases and J by 3 bases, with 20 bases left in between. The germline CDR1 and CDR2 sequences are DFQATT and SNEGSKA (reference sequence). The CDR3 is 15 amino acids. The CDR3 coding sequence is TGCAGTGCCAGTGGGGGGCAAGGGGGTCACACTGAAGCTTTCTTT. This translates into CSASGGQGGHTEAFF.

This chain connects TRBV5-1 to TRBJ2-1; the match to TRBD1 covers 10 bases. Germline CDR1 SGHRS, CDR2 YFSETQ. The V gene end was trimmed by 8 bases and the J gene end by 1 base; junction bases not matched to a gene: 12. This CDR3 region has 17 residues. This CDR3 is CASTTGGGDLSYNEQFF. CDR3 sequence (DNA): TGCGCCAGTACGACAGGGGGCGGCGATTTGTCCTACAATGAGCAGTTCTTC. The entire variable domain, with the rest obtained from reference TRBV5-1 and TRBJ2-1, is as follows: KAGVTQTPRYLIKTRGQQVTLSCSPISGHRSVSWYQQTPGQGLQFLFEYFSETQRNKGNFPGRFSGRQFSNSRSEMNVSTLELGDSALYLCASTTGGGDLSYNEQFFGPGTRLTVL.

The chain combines TRBV6-6 with TRBJ2-5; D remains ambiguous. The germline CDR1 and CDR2 sequences are MNHNY and SVGAGI (reference sequence). V lost 3 bases and J 2 bases, leaving 10 bases between the germline ends. The CDR3 spans 14 residues. CDR3 sequence: CASSYLERQETQYF. The CDR3 coding sequence is TGTGCCAGCAGTTATCTCGAAAGACAAGAGACCCAGTACTTC.

This clone has a single count. The chain joins TRBV5-1 to TRBJ1-4, with D possibly being TRBD1 (5 bases). The CDR3 spans 16 residues. Germline CDR1 and CDR2: SGHRS and YFSETQ. Trimming stripped 3 bases from V and 3 bases from J, with 15 bases between. The CDR3: CASSSEGTRANEKLFF. The CDR3 DNA reads TGCGCCAGCAGCTCCGAGGGGACGAGGGCTAATGAAAAACTGTTTTTT.

The rearrangement uses TRBV25-1 and TRBJ2-2; the D gene is possibly TRBD2 (6 bases). Trimming took off 5 bases at V and 6 bases at J, with 16 bases between the two ends. CDR1 is MGHDK and CDR2 is SYGVNS in the germline V gene. This CDR3 contains 15 residues. CDR3 amino acids: CASSRGGGAAGELFF. The CDR3 DNA follows: TGTGCCAGCAGTAGGGGCGGCGGGGCGGCCGGGGAGCTGTTTTTT. Filled out from reference TRBV25-1 and TRBJ2-2, the complete variable domain reads EADIYQTPRYLVIGTGKKITLECSQTMGHDKMYWYQQDPGMELHLIHYSYGVNSTEKGDLSSESTVSRIRTEHFPLTLESARPSHTSQYLCASSRGGGAAGELFFGEGSRLTVL.

V gene TRBV15 combines with J gene TRBJ2-7; TRBD2 matches 9 bases. Per germline, CDR1 LNHNV and CDR2 YYDKDF (reference sequence). V lost 6 bases and J lost 4; bases outside the gene matches: 13. This CDR3 contains 16 residues. CDR3 sequence: CATSIGAGGQSYEQYF. The DNA of the CDR3 is TGTGCCACCAGTATTGGGGCGGGGGGGCAAAGTTACGAGCAGTACTTC.

The rearrangement links TRBV30 to TRBJ2-7; TRBD1 is a possible D gene (5 bases). Trimming took 0 bases from V and 6 from J, leaving 12 bases between them. The CDR3 is made up of 13 amino acids. Germline values: CDR1 GTSNPN, CDR2 SVGIG (reference sequence). The CDR3 loop is CAWSVSRQTEQYF. DNA of the CDR3: TGTGCCTGGAGTGTATCCAGACAGACCGAGCAGTACTTC.

The chain carries TRBV21-1 and TRBJ2-3; no DNA check was done on the table's D call, TRBD2. TRBV21-1 is reported as a pseudogene. This CDR3 is 16 amino acids long. Here the CDR3 reads CASKGCRVAGGDTQYF. CDR3 in DNA: TGTGCCAGCAAAGGTTGTAGGGTAGCGGGGGGTGATACGCAGTATTTT.

This chain uses TRBV13 with TRBJ2-2; the D is unclear. V gave up 2 bases and J gave up 6 bases, with 4 bases separating them. This CDR3 contains 12 residues. Germline V gene lookup returns CDR1 PRHDT and CDR2 FYEKMQ (reference sequence). The CDR3 is CASSLYAGELFF. CDR3 DNA: TGTGCCAGCAGCTTATATGCCGGGGAGCTGTTTTTT.

The genes are TRBV29-1 and TRBJ1-1, with unresolved D. Trimming removed 7 bases at V and 0 bases at J, with 9 bases between. Germline V CDR1 and CDR2: SQVTM, ANQGSEA. CDR3 length: 12 residues. Written as DNA, the CDR3 is TGCAGCGCCGCGGGGTTGAACACTGAAGCTTTCTTT. Encoded protein: CSAAGLNTEAFF.

This clone has only one observation. The chain carries TRBV19 and TRBJ1-4; D not resolved. Trimming shortened V by 2 bases and J by 6 bases, and 10 bases separated the two germline ends. This CDR3 has 14 residues. CDR1 is LNHDA and CDR2 is SQIVND in the germline V gene (reference sequence). The chain's CDR3 is CASSIWGDDEKLFF. The DNA of the CDR3 is TGTGCCAGTAGTATATGGGGAGATGATGAAAAACTGTTTTTT.

V and J are TRBV19 and TRBJ1-2; 9 bases fit TRBD1. J gave up 6 bases and V 4 bases, and 6 bases lay outside the gene matches. The CDR3 extends over 14 amino acids. Germline V gives CDR1 LNHDA, CDR2 SQIVND (reference sequence). The CDR3: CASSNYRGLDGYTF. CDR3 bases: TGTGCCAGTAGTAATTACAGGGGGCTGGATGGCTACACCTTC.

The chain joins TRBV7-2 to TRBJ2-1; 9 nucleotides match TRBD2. This CDR3 region has 15 residues. V lost 5 bases to trimming and J lost 0 bases; unmatched junction nucleotides: 2. Germline V gene sequence: CDR1 SGHTA, CDR2 FQGNSA. The CDR3: CASSASGDSYNEQFF. The DNA for the CDR3 is TGTGCCAGCAGCGCTAGCGGGGACTCCTACAATGAGCAGTTCTTC.

The rearrangement joins TRBV11-1 to TRBJ1-6, with 11 nucleotides matching TRBD1. The J segment lost 10 bases and the V segment lost 3 bases, leaving 8 bases of the junction unmatched. The length of the CDR3 is 16 residues. Germline loops: CDR1 SGHAT, CDR2 FQDESV (reference sequence). The CDR3 reads CASSLNGQGARSPLHF. The CDR3 bases are TGTGCCAGCAGCTTGAACGGACAGGGGGCTCGATCACCCCTCCACTTT. Filled out from reference TRBV11-1 and TRBJ1-6, the complete variable domain reads EAEVAQSPRYKITEKSQAVAFWCDPISGHATLYWYRQILGQGPELLVQFQDESVVDDSQLPKDRFSAERLKGVDSTLKIQPAELGDSAMYLCASSLNGQGARSPLHFGNGTRLTVT.

This chain connects TRBV7-9 to TRBJ1-5; D possibly corresponds to TRBD1 (5 bases). The CDR3 runs to 17 residues. CDR1 is SEHNR, CDR2 FQNEAQ, per germline (reference sequence). V was clipped by 5 bases and J by 3 bases, with 20 bases between them. The CDR3 nucleotides are TGTGCCAGCAGCCAAACGGGACGGTTGGATTACAATCAGCCCCAGCATTTT. Translated: CASSQTGRLDYNQPQHF.

This chain links TRBV7-8 with TRBJ1-6; no firm D call. CDR1 and CDR2 from the germline V gene are SGHVS and FQNEAQ. Trimming took off 5 bases at V and 0 bases at J, with 11 bases between the two ends. The CDR3 sequence is 16 residues long. This chain's CDR3 is CASSVSGSSYNSPLHF. The CDR3 DNA is TGTGCCAGCAGCGTAAGCGGGAGCTCCTATAATTCACCCCTCCACTTT.

This clone has at least ten counts. This sequence joins TRBV23-1 and TRBJ2-1, with 9 bases that match TRBD1. TRBV23-1 is classed as an ORF, of uncertain function. The CDR3 loop spans 16 amino acids. With 6 bases clipped from V and 9 bases from J, the junction kept 15 bases outside the gene matches. The CDR3 bases are TGCGCCAGCAGGCCCTTCAAGGGACAGGGTGGCGGTGAGCAGTTCTTC. Residues: CASRPFKGQGGGEQFF.

The chain is built from TRBV18 and TRBJ1-3; D perhaps matches TRBD1 (5 bases). The CDR3 is made up of 16 amino acids. Trimming stripped 3 bases from V and 2 bases from J, with 14 bases between. The V gene's germline CDR1 is KGHSH and CDR2 LQKENI. The CDR3 DNA reads TGTGCCAGCTCACCTAGCAGGGCTCAAACTGGAAACACCATATATTTT. Amino acid sequence: CASSPSRAQTGNTIYF.

The V gene is TRBV29-1, the J gene TRBJ2-1; the D gene could be TRBD1 or TRBD2 (5 bases each). Trimming removed 4 bases at V and 4 bases at J, with 20 bases between. The CDR3 runs to 16 residues. CDR1 and CDR2 from the germline V gene are SQVTM and ANQGSEA. CDR3: CSVGYSSGLEYNEQFF. DNA for the CDR3: TGCAGCGTTGGTTACAGTTCGGGGCTCGAGTACAATGAGCAGTTCTTC.

The table lists this clone with a few counts. The V gene is TRBV4-2, the J gene TRBJ1-4; 7 bases agree with TRBD1. This CDR3 has 16 amino acids. Germline values: CDR1 LGHNA, CDR2 YNFKEQ. The V gene end was trimmed by 4 bases and the J gene end by 5 bases; junction bases not matched to a gene: 10. In DNA, the CDR3 is TGTGCCAGCAGCCTGCAAACCGACAGGGAAAATGAAAAACTGTTTTTT. Translated, it gives CASSLQTDRENEKLFF.

This clone showed up just a few times. One end of the junction varies from germline; a read error may be responsible. The J gene is TRBJ1-1, the V gene TRBV19; tentatively, D is TRBD1 (5 bases). This CDR3 has 12 residues. Germline V lookup: CDR1 LNHDA, CDR2 SQIVND (reference sequence). CDR3 nucleotides: TGTGCCAGTAGTATTCTTCGAGGGGTCTCCAGCTTT. It codes for CASSILRGVSSF. Filled out from reference TRBV19 and TRBJ1-1, the complete variable domain reads DGGITQSPKYLFRKEGQNVTLSCEQNLNHDAMYWYRQDPGQGLRLIYYSQIVNDFQKGDIAEGYSVSREKKESFPLTVTSAQKNPTAFYLCASSILRGVSSFGQGTRLTVV.

This chain uses TRBV27 with TRBJ2-3, with 7 positions matching TRBD2. Germline-derived CDR1 and CDR2 are MNHEY and SMNVEV (reference sequence). The CDR3 sequence is 17 residues long. The J segment lost 0 bases and the V segment lost 4 bases, leaving 10 bases of the junction unmatched. The CDR3 region is CASSSPMRRGSTDTQYF. In nucleotides, the CDR3 is TGTGCCAGCAGTTCCCCCATGAGGCGGGGGAGCACAGATACGCAGTATTTT.

The chain couples TRBV2 to TRBJ1-1; D is uncertain. The V end lost 7 bases, the J end lost 1 base, and 13 bases lay between the germline ends. The CDR3 spans 14 residues. Germline assignment: CDR1 SNHLY and CDR2 FYNNEI. As DNA, the CDR3 is TGTGCCAGCACCCAAGGGCAGCCGAACACTGAAGCTTTCTTT. It yields the protein CASTQGQPNTEAFF.